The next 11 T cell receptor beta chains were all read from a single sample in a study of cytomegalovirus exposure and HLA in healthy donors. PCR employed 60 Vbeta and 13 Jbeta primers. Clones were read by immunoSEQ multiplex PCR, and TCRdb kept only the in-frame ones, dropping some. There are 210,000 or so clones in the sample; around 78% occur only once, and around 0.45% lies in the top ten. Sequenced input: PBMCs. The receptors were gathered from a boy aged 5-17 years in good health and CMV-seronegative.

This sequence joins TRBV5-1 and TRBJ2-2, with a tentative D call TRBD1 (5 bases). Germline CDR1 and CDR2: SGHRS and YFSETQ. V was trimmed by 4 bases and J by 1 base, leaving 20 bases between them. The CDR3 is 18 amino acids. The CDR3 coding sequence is TGCGCCAGCAGCCCCCGGACATACAATCAGGGGAACACCGGGGAGCTGTTTTTT. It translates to CASSPRTYNQGNTGELFF.

The CDR3 protein is CASSLQGSTEAFF. Here the CDR3 DNA reads TGTGCCAGCAGCCTGCAGGGTAGCACTGAAGCTTTCTTT. The rearrangement links TRBV7-2 to TRBJ1-1, with a tentative D call TRBD1 (5 bases). The CDR3 has 13 amino acids. The V end lost 5 bases, the J end lost 4 bases, and 11 bases lay between the germline ends. CDR1 and CDR2 from the germline V gene are SGHTA and FQGNSA.

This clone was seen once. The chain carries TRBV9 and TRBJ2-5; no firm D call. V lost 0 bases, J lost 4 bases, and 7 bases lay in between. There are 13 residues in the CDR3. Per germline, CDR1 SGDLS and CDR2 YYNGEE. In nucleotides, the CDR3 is TGTGCCAGCAGCGTAGATTCGGGAGAGACCCAGTACTTC. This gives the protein CASSVDSGETQYF.

CDR3: CAWVTGEGYGYTF. CDR3 coding DNA: TGTGCCTGGGTGACAGGGGAGGGCTATGGCTACACCTTC. The V call is TRBV30, the J call TRBJ1-2; 8 nucleotides line up with TRBD1. CDR3 length: 13 amino acids. The V and J ends lost 5 bases and 4 bases, in that order; junction bases with no gene match: 6. Germline CDR1 GTSNPN, CDR2 SVGIG (reference sequence).

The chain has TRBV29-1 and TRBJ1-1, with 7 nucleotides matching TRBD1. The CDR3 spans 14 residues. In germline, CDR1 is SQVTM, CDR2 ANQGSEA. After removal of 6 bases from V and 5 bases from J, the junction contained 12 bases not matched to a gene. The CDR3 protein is CSVQYRGYKTEAFF. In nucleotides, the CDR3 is TGCAGCGTACAGTACAGGGGTTACAAAACTGAAGCTTTCTTT.

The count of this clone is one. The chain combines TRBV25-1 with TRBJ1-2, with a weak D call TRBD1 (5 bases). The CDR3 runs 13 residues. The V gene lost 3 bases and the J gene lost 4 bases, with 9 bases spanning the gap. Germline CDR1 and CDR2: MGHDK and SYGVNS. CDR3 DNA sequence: TGTGCCAGCAGTGAGCCAGGGTCCTATGGCTACACCTTC. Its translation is CASSEPGSYGYTF.

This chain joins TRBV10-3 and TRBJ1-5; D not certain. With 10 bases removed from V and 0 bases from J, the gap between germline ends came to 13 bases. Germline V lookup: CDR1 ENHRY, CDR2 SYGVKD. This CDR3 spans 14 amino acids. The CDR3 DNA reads TGTGCCACTACTGCGGCAATTAGCAATCAGCCCCAGCATTTT. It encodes CATTAAISNQPQHF.

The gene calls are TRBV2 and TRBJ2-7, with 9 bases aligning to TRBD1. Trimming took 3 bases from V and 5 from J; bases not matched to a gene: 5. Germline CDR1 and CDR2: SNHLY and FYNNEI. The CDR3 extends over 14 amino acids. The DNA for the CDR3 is TGTGCCAGCAGTGACCCGGGACAGGGAGACGAGCAGTACTTC. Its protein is CASSDPGQGDEQYF.

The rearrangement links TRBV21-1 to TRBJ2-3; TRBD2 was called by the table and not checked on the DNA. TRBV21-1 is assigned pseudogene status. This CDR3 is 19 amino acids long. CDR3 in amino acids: CASSVRLAGGSQSTDTQYF. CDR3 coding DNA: TGTGCCAGCAGCGTGCGACTAGCGGGGGGATCACAATCCACAGATACGCAGTATTTT.

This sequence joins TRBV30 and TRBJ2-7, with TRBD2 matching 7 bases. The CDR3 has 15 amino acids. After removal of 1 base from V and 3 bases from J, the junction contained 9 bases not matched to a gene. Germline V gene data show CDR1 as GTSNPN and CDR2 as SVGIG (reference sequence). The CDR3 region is CAWSGRGGTRYEQYF. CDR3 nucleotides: TGTGCCTGGAGTGGCCGGGGAGGGACCCGCTACGAGCAGTACTTC.

The DNA of the CDR3 is TGTGCCAGCAGCTTAGCCGGGGAGACCCAGTACTTC. It yields the protein CASSLAGETQYF. The V gene is TRBV13, the J gene TRBJ2-5; no clear D gene. Germline lookup yields CDR1 PRHDT and CDR2 FYEKMQ (reference sequence). V shed 1 base and J shed 5 bases, with 5 bases lying between them. The CDR3 has 12 residues.